Listed here are 25 T cell receptor beta chains from one sample, sequenced in a study of identical twins listed by TCRdb under 2016. The method behind the library was 5' RACE. The reads were generated on an Illumina HiSeq 2000. TCRdb applied fastp at Q25 and MiXCR to the public reads, then kept only in-frame beta chains. Identical CDR3 protein sequences are pooled into one entry, listed with their most common genes and DNA. Recorded for this sample are approximately 890,000 distinct CDR3 sequences; around 12% of them occurred a single time. 1.5% to 2% of the sample is taken by the ten largest. This sample also appeared in a second study, on yellow fever vaccine responses in identical twins.

The source material was PBMCs. The receptor set was obtained from a woman in her late teens or twenties in good health.

As to this clonotype: One end of the junction does not line up with germline, which may come from a read error. The rearrangement uses TRBV27 and TRBJ2-2; D is possibly TRBD2 (5 bases). The CDR3 is made up of 14 amino acids. CDR1 and CDR2 (germline): MNHEY, SMNVEV (reference sequence). The CDR3 nucleotides are TGTGCCAGCACCCGAAGGGTCGATACCGGGGTGCTGTTTTTT. Translating gives CASTRRVDTGVLFF.

This clonotype has only a few counts. The chain joins TRBV6-1 to TRBJ2-7; 10 bases line up with TRBD1. Germline assignment: CDR1 MNHNS and CDR2 SASEGT. This CDR3 comprises 16 residues. V shed 0 bases, J shed 3 bases, and the junction held 5 bases outside the gene matches. The DNA for the CDR3 is TGTGCCAGCAGTGAAGCGGCGGGACAGGGGTTCTACGAGCAGTACTTC. Amino acid sequence: CASSEAAGQGFYEQYF.

CDR3 DNA: TGTGCCAGCAGTCCATCGGGTGCAGATACGCAGTATTTT. Protein: CASSPSGADTQYF. This chain connects TRBV27 to TRBJ2-3, with unresolved D. CDR1 is MNHEY, CDR2 SMNVEV, per germline (reference sequence). Trimming pared 5 bases from V and 4 bases from J, leaving 10 bases between. The CDR3 is 13 residues long.

The rearrangement joins TRBV27 to TRBJ1-5; tentative D call: TRBD1 (6 bases). Germline CDR1 MNHEY, CDR2 SMNVEV (reference sequence). The V and J ends lost 6 bases and 2 bases respectively, with 20 bases between them. There are 17 residues in the CDR3. The DNA of the CDR3 is TGTGCCAGCAGGATTGGGGGCAGGGAATCAGGCAATCAGCCCCAGCATTTT. Translation gives CASRIGGRESGNQPQHF.

The V and J genes are TRBV20-1 and TRBJ2-7; 7 bases align to TRBD1. Germline lookup yields CDR1 DFQATT and CDR2 SNEGSKA (reference sequence). The CDR3 contains 14 residues. V was clipped by 5 bases and J by 7 bases; unmatched bases: 14. CDR3 DNA: TGCAGTGCTCCCCAGGCAGGGGGTTCGGGTGAGCAGTACGTC. Translation gives CSAPQAGGSGEQYV.

CDR3 in DNA: TGTGCCAGCAGGGGGGACATATCCTACGAGCAGTACGTC. This sequence encodes CASRGDISYEQYV. J is TRBJ2-7 and V is TRBV6-1; possible D gene TRBD1, 6 bases. Deletions cut 6 bases from V and 1 base from J, with 10 bases between. The CDR3 has 13 residues. Per germline, CDR1 MNHNS and CDR2 SASEGT.

This clonotype was detected only a few times. The chain has TRBV27 and TRBJ2-7; TRBD1 might be the D (6 bases). The length of the CDR3 is 17 residues. Germline V gene lookup returns CDR1 MNHEY and CDR2 SMNVEV (reference sequence). Trimming cost V 0 bases and J 1 base, with 16 bases left between them. DNA of the CDR3: TGTGCCAGCAGTTTATCGGGTCCGACAGGCCCTTCCTACGAGCAGTACTTC. Its protein product is CASSLSGPTGPSYEQYF.

This clonotype was detected only a few times. The rearrangement joins TRBV20-1 to TRBJ2-1, with TRBD2 matching over 9 bases. CDR3 length equals 17 residues. The V and J ends lost 0 bases and 0 bases, in that order; junction bases with no gene match: 6. From germline, CDR1 is DFQATT and CDR2 SNEGSKA (reference sequence). The CDR3 spells CSARDQRGASSYNEQFF. In nucleotides, the CDR3 is TGCAGTGCTAGAGATCAGCGGGGGGCGAGCTCCTACAATGAGCAGTTCTTC.

The CDR3, as DNA: TGCGCCAGCAGCCAAGAGGCTAGCGGGAGGGCCGATGAGCAGTTCTTC. Translation: CASSQEASGRADEQFF. The rearrangement joins TRBV4-1 to TRBJ2-1, with 12 bases matching TRBD2. Germline CDR1 is MGHRA and CDR2 is YSYEKL. The CDR3 runs 16 residues. The J segment lost 8 bases and the V segment lost 0 bases, leaving 5 bases of the junction unmatched.

This clonotype was seen repeatedly, ten times or more. The gene calls are TRBV12-3 or TRBV12-4 and TRBJ2-7; D call uncertain. There are 12 residues in the CDR3. With 2 bases removed from V and 5 bases from J, the gap between germline ends came to 7 bases. The CDR3 region is CASSLHGNEQYF. For the CDR3, the DNA is TGTGCCAGCAGTTTACATGGTAACGAGCAGTACTTC.

This clonotype appeared many times. The rearrangement uses TRBV12-3 or TRBV12-4 and TRBJ2-6; 7 nucleotides match TRBD2. The V and J ends lost 6 bases and 2 bases, in that order; junction bases with no gene match: 1. The CDR3 has 14 residues. In DNA form, the CDR3 reads TGTGCCAGCAGCGGGAGGACTGGGGCCAACGTCCTGACTTTC. Its protein product is CASSGRTGANVLTF.

This clonotype came up a few times. The genes are TRBV10-3 and TRBJ2-7, with 16 nucleotides matching TRBD2. Germline values: CDR1 ENHRY, CDR2 SYGVKD. The trim removed 0 bases at V and 4 bases at J, leaving 12 bases unmatched. The length of the CDR3 is 20 residues. CDR3 loop: CAISESRITGTSGRGYEQYF. CDR3 sequence (DNA): TGTGCCATCAGTGAGTCGCGGATCACCGGGACTAGCGGGAGGGGGTACGAGCAGTACTTC.

This clonotype was counted ten times or more. This sequence joins TRBV20-1 and TRBJ2-5; possibly TRBD2 for D (6 bases). The CDR3 length is 17 residues. V was pared by 4 bases and J by 3 bases, with 24 bases between. The germline V gene has CDR1 DFQATT and CDR2 SNEGSKA (reference sequence). In DNA, the CDR3 is TGCAGTGCTACGGGTTCAACGTGGGGGACTCCTAAAGAGACCCAGTACTTC. Its protein product is CSATGSTWGTPKETQYF.

The chain carries TRBV20-1 and TRBJ1-1; D gene ambiguous. This CDR3 has 13 amino acids. The ends were cut back, 4 bases at V and 1 base at J, with 10 bases in the middle. The germline V gene encodes CDR1 DFQATT and CDR2 SNEGSKA (reference sequence). CDR3 sequence (DNA): TGCAGTGCTAACTCGAACAAGAACACTGAAGCTTTCTTT. The encoded protein is CSANSNKNTEAFF.

This clonotype was seen a handful of times. V usage is TRBV7-9 and J usage is TRBJ2-1; 8 bases match TRBD1. Trimming cost V 2 bases and J 8 bases; bases outside gene matches: 5. Germline V gives CDR1 SEHNR, CDR2 FQNEAQ (reference sequence). CDR3 length: 14 residues. Written as DNA, the CDR3 is TGTGCCAGCAGCTTAATGGGACAGGCCTATGAGCAGTTCTTC. It translates to CASSLMGQAYEQFF.

This clonotype was observed a handful of times. This sequence joins TRBV7-7 and TRBJ2-5; D call uncertain. CDR3 length equals 15 residues. Germline assignment: CDR1 SSHAT and CDR2 FNYEAQ (reference sequence). V lost 5 bases and J 5 bases, leaving 18 bases between the germline ends. The CDR3 region is CASSRNGPLGETQYF. The CDR3 DNA reads TGTGCCAGCAGCCGAAACGGGCCCCTTGGGGAGACCCAGTACTTC.

The chain links TRBV20-1 to TRBJ2-3, with TRBD2 identical over 7 bases. Germline trimming cut 3 bases from V and 2 bases from J; bases unmatched to any gene: 8. CDR1 DFQATT and CDR2 SNEGSKA come from the germline V gene (reference sequence). The CDR3 spans 15 residues. CDR3 loop: CSARRAGLSTDTQYF. In nucleotides, the CDR3 is TGCAGTGCTAGGAGAGCGGGGCTCTCCACAGATACGCAGTATTTT.

This clonotype was found a few times. This sequence joins TRBV19 and TRBJ2-5, with D possibly matching TRBD2 (6 bases). This CDR3 comprises 14 residues. Germline assignment: CDR1 LNHDA and CDR2 SQIVND (reference sequence). Trimming left V 7 bases short and J 4 bases short, with 16 bases between. CDR3 nucleotide sequence: TGTGCCAGTACCGCGCGGGACCGAATAGAGACCCAGTACTTC. It yields the protein CASTARDRIETQYF. Full variable domain (outside the CDR3, taken from reference TRBV19 and TRBJ2-5): DGGITQSPKYLFRKEGQNVTLSCEQNLNHDAMYWYRQDPGQGLRLIYYSQIVNDFQKGDIAEGYSVSREKKESFPLTVTSAQKNPTAFYLCASTARDRIETQYFGPGTRLLVL.

In regard to this clonotype: At one of its ends the junction is not consistent with the germline gene, which may arise from a read error. The chain uses TRBV13 and TRBJ2-2, with TRBD2 identical over 7 bases. This CDR3 contains 15 residues. The germline gives CDR1 PRHDT, CDR2 FYEKMQ (reference sequence). In DNA form, the CDR3 reads TGTGCCATCAGCCATAAGCGGGAGAACACCGGGGAGCTGTTTTTT. It specifies CAISHKRENTGELFF.

The chain has TRBV5-6 and TRBJ2-3, with D uncertain. Germline CDR1 and CDR2: SGHDT and YYEEEE. V gave up 2 bases and J gave up 6 bases, with 10 bases separating them. This CDR3 is 13 amino acids long. CDR3 loop: CASSFWLSDTQYF. In DNA form, the CDR3 reads TGTGCCAGCAGCTTCTGGTTATCGGATACGCAGTATTTT.

The V and J genes are TRBV5-1 and TRBJ1-5; unclear D gene. The CDR3 sequence is 13 residues long. Trimming shortened V by 0 bases and J by 7 bases, and 8 bases separated the two germline ends. Germline-derived CDR1 and CDR2 are SGHRS and YFSETQ. The CDR3 nucleotides read TGCGCCAGCAGCTTGGGGCCGGGGCAGCCCCAGCATTTT. Translation: CASSLGPGQPQHF.

This clonotype occurred a few times. V is TRBV2 and J is TRBJ1-6; tentative D call: TRBD1 (6 bases). V dropped 5 bases and J dropped 2 bases, with 10 bases sitting between them. The CDR3 runs to 15 residues. Germline CDR1 is SNHLY and CDR2 is FYNNEI. The CDR3 spells CASSSQGPYNSPLHF. DNA for the CDR3: TGTGCCAGCAGTTCACAGGGCCCCTATAATTCACCCCTCCACTTT.

This clonotype was counted only a few times. This sequence joins TRBV7-6 and TRBJ2-1; 10 bases are shared with TRBD2. Germline CDR1 SGHVS, CDR2 FNYEAQ. This CDR3 has 17 residues. V dropped 1 base and J dropped 7; count of bases not matched to a gene: 10. The CDR3 sequence: CASSLVGASGGQNEQFF. CDR3 in DNA: TGTGCCAGCAGCTTAGTAGGTGCTAGCGGGGGTCAGAATGAGCAGTTCTTC.

The rearrangement joins TRBV29-1 to TRBJ2-1; unclear D gene. CDR3 length: 14 residues. From germline, CDR1 is SQVTM and CDR2 ANQGSEA. The V end lost 7 bases, the J end lost 0 bases, and 13 bases lay between the germline ends. CDR3 amino acids: CSAPSSSSYNEQFF. The CDR3 nucleotides read TGCAGCGCCCCCAGCTCTAGCTCCTACAATGAGCAGTTCTTC.

This clonotype was observed a few times. The chain is built from TRBV12-3 or TRBV12-4 and TRBJ2-7; 12 bases line up with TRBD2. V lost 5 bases and J lost 3; bases outside the gene matches: 8. There are 16 residues in the CDR3. CDR3 in amino acids: CASSPRGLAGYYEQYF. CDR3 DNA: TGTGCCAGCAGTCCGCGGGGACTAGCGGGCTACTACGAGCAGTACTTC.